Listed below are T cell receptor beta chains from one sample, sequenced in a study of blood T cells in healthy people across ages. Using its own MiXCR run on the 5' RACE reads, TCRdb lists one record per CDR3 protein. The table records about 640,000 distinct CDR3 sequences, 58% of them present only once. Sequencing was carried out using blood. These receptors all come from a man aged 55 to 69 in good health. The CDR3 runs from the conserved cysteine through the conserved F or W. The D gene is left open where the match is weak. Size is stated for part of the rows, as once, few or many counts, or as a class when the clone is expanded.

j_gene: TRBJ2-5; v_gene: TRBV11-2; abundance: -; d_gene: TRBD1; CDR3aa: CASTLLGGQGVETQYF; CDR3nt: TGTGCCAGCACTTTATTAGGGGGACAGGGCGTGGAGACCCAGTACTTC
j_gene: TRBJ1-1; v_gene: TRBV12-3/TRBV12-4; abundance: -; d_gene: TRBD1; CDR3aa: CASSNRGLAGSTEAFF; CDR3nt: TGTGCCAGCAGTAACAGGGGTTTAGCGGGCAGCACTGAAGCTTTCTTT
j_gene: TRBJ1-2; v_gene: TRBV5-1; abundance: -; d_gene: -; CDR3aa: CASSYSGSEWDYGYTF; CDR3nt: TGCGCCAGCAGCTACAGTGGAAGTGAGTGGGACTATGGCTACACCTTC
j_gene: TRBJ2-7; v_gene: TRBV4-2; abundance: -; d_gene: TRBD2; CDR3aa: CASSQDLAGGSISYNEQYF; CDR3nt: TGTGCCAGCAGCCAAGATCTAGCGGGGGGCTCTATATCCTACAATGAGCAGTACTTC
j_gene: TRBJ1-5; v_gene: TRBV12-3/TRBV12-4; abundance: few; d_gene: -; CDR3aa: CASSPDESNQPQHF; CDR3nt: TGTGCCAGCAGCCCGGACGAGAGCAATCAGCCCCAGCATTTT
j_gene: TRBJ2-7; v_gene: TRBV2; abundance: -; d_gene: -; CDR3aa: CASSVSFYEQYF; CDR3nt: TGTGCCAGCAGTGTGTCCTTCTACGAGCAGTACTTC
j_gene: TRBJ2-1; v_gene: TRBV12-3/TRBV12-4; abundance: -; d_gene: TRBD2; CDR3aa: CASSLGLAGGQETQFF; CDR3nt: TGTGCCAGCAGTTTAGGGCTAGCGGGGGGGCAGGAGACCCAGTTCTTC
j_gene: TRBJ1-1; v_gene: TRBV5-1; abundance: -; d_gene: TRBD1; CDR3aa: CASSLRTGDSTEAFF; CDR3nt: TGCGCCAGCAGTTTGAGGACAGGGGACAGCACTGAAGCTTTCTTT
j_gene: TRBJ2-7; v_gene: TRBV2; abundance: few; d_gene: -; CDR3aa: CASSELTGPGMEQYF; CDR3nt: TGTGCCAGCAGTGAATTGACAGGACCCGGTATGGAGCAGTACTTC
j_gene: TRBJ2-1; v_gene: TRBV6-5; abundance: -; d_gene: TRBD2; CDR3aa: CASSYSLAGYNEQFF; CDR3nt: TGTGCCAGCAGTTACTCGCTAGCGGGGTACAATGAGCAGTTCTTC
j_gene: TRBJ2-7; v_gene: TRBV3-1; abundance: few; d_gene: -; CDR3aa: CASSQVGQPYSYEQYF; CDR3nt: TGTGCCAGCAGCCAAGTTGGCCAGCCCTACTCCTACGAGCAGTACTTC
j_gene: TRBJ2-7; v_gene: TRBV28; abundance: once; d_gene: -; CDR3aa: CASSQNQGTYEQYF; CDR3nt: TGTGCCAGCAGTCAGAACCAGGGTACCTACGAGCAGTACTTC
j_gene: TRBJ2-6; v_gene: TRBV12-3/TRBV12-4; abundance: -; d_gene: TRBD2; CDR3aa: CASSLVGGVNVLTF; CDR3nt: TGTGCCAGCAGTTTAGTGGGAGGGGTCAACGTCCTGACTTTC
j_gene: TRBJ2-1; v_gene: TRBV15; abundance: few; d_gene: TRBD2; CDR3aa: CATRRDGGIYNEQFF; CDR3nt: TGTGCCACCCGGCGGGACGGGGGGATCTACAATGAGCAGTTCTTC
j_gene: TRBJ2-3; v_gene: TRBV4-2; abundance: -; d_gene: -; CDR3aa: CASSQDTQGDTQYF; CDR3nt: TGTGCCAGCAGCCAAGATACTCAGGGGGATACGCAGTATTTT
j_gene: TRBJ2-6; v_gene: TRBV28; abundance: few; d_gene: -; CDR3aa: CASSTYQESGANVLTF; CDR3nt: TGTGCCAGCAGTACCTACCAGGAGTCTGGGGCCAACGTCCTGACTTTC
j_gene: TRBJ2-7; v_gene: TRBV4-2; abundance: -; d_gene: -; CDR3aa: CASSPPPGTGYEQYF; CDR3nt: TGTGCCAGCAGCCCTCCTCCCGGAACAGGATACGAGCAGTACTTC
j_gene: TRBJ2-1; v_gene: TRBV7-2; abundance: -; d_gene: -; CDR3aa: CASSVWRGQNEQFF; CDR3nt: TGTGCCAGCAGCGTCTGGAGGGGCCAGAATGAGCAGTTCTTC
j_gene: TRBJ2-5; v_gene: TRBV5-1; abundance: -; d_gene: -; CDR3aa: CASSSGYGVRNSGETQYF; CDR3nt: TGCGCCAGCAGCTCCGGGTACGGGGTAAGAAACTCTGGAGAGACCCAGTACTTC
j_gene: TRBJ1-1; v_gene: TRBV2; abundance: -; d_gene: -; CDR3aa: CASKGPNRDLDTEAFF; CDR3nt: TGTGCCAGCAAAGGCCCTAATAGGGACCTGGACACTGAAGCTTTCTTT
j_gene: TRBJ2-3; v_gene: TRBV7-2; abundance: -; d_gene: -; CDR3aa: CASSLNAGGKDTQYF; CDR3nt: TGTGCCAGCAGCTTAAACGCTGGAGGGAAAGATACGCAGTATTTT
j_gene: TRBJ1-2; v_gene: TRBV12-3/TRBV12-4; abundance: few; d_gene: TRBD1; CDR3aa: CASSGTVLYGYTF; CDR3nt: TGTGCCAGCAGTGGGACAGTCCTCTATGGCTACACCTTC
j_gene: TRBJ1-2; v_gene: TRBV6-6; abundance: -; d_gene: -; CDR3aa: CASSYPGTDGYTF; CDR3nt: TGTGCCAGCAGTTACCCTGGGACGGATGGCTACACCTTC
j_gene: TRBJ1-2; v_gene: TRBV6-4; abundance: -; d_gene: -; CDR3aa: CASSEEAFGGYTF; CDR3nt: TGTGCCAGCAGTGAGGAGGCGTTCGGTGGCTACACCTTC
j_gene: TRBJ2-1; v_gene: TRBV27; abundance: few; d_gene: TRBD2; CDR3aa: CASTETSGGARYNEQFF; CDR3nt: TGTGCCAGCACCGAGACTAGCGGGGGGGCACGCTACAATGAGCAGTTCTTC
j_gene: TRBJ1-1; v_gene: TRBV29-1; abundance: -; d_gene: -; CDR3aa: CSVEEYGSRVLNTEAFF; CDR3nt: TGCAGCGTTGAAGAGTACGGTAGCAGGGTTCTGAACACTGAAGCTTTCTTT
j_gene: TRBJ2-3; v_gene: TRBV2; abundance: -; d_gene: -; CDR3aa: CASSAQGLGTDTQYF; CDR3nt: TGTGCCAGCAGTGCCCAGGGCTTGGGCACAGATACGCAGTATTTT
j_gene: TRBJ2-7; v_gene: TRBV10-3; abundance: -; d_gene: TRBD2; CDR3aa: CAISESWRGDSYEQYF; CDR3nt: TGTGCCATCAGTGAGTCTTGGCGGGGGGACTCCTACGAGCAGTACTTC